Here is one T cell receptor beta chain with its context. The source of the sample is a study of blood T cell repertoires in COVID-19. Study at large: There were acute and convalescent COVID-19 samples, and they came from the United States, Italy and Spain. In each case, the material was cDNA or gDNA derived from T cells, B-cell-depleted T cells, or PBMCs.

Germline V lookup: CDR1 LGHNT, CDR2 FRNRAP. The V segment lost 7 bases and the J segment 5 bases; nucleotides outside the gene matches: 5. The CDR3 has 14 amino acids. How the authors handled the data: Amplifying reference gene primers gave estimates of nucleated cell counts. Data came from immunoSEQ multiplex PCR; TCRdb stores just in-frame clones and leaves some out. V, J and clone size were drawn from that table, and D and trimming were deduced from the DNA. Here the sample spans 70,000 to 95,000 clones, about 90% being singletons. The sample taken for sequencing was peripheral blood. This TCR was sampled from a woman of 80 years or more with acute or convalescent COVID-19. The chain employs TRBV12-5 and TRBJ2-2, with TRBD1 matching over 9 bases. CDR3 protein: CASAATGGTGELFF. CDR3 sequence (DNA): TGTGCTAGTGCCGCGACAGGGGGAACCGGGGAGCTGTTTTTT.